These 9 T cell receptor beta chains were all obtained from the same sample, sequenced in a study of T cell changes during pregnancy in multiple sclerosis. Sequenced by immunoSEQ multiplex PCR; TCRdb stores in-frame clones only, minus some. The table records roughly 35,000 clones, 90% to 95% of them present only once. The specimen was CD4+ T cells from peripheral blood mononuclear cells, collected after pregnancy. These receptors were taken from a female donor with multiple sclerosis, enrolled in a pregnancy study.

The chain carries TRBV27 and TRBJ2-1; D may be TRBD2 (6 bases). This CDR3 has 14 residues. The germline V gene encodes CDR1 MNHEY and CDR2 SMNVEV (reference sequence). V was shortened by 5 bases and J by 10 bases, with 18 bases between the two germline ends. The CDR3 DNA is TGTGCCAGCAGTCGAGCGGAGGGGTTGGGGGAGCAGTTCTTC. Translated, it gives CASSRAEGLGEQFF.

This clone has only a few counts. The genes are TRBV7-9 and TRBJ1-1; 9 positions agree with TRBD1. V was pared by 5 bases and J by 4 bases, with 8 bases of the junction left unmatched. In germline, CDR1 is SEHNR, CDR2 FQNEAQ (reference sequence). This CDR3 region has 15 residues. The CDR3 DNA reads as TGTGCCAGCAGCCGTCCCGGGACAGGGAGCACTGAAGCTTTCTTT. As protein: CASSRPGTGSTEAFF.

The rearrangement joins TRBV5-1 to TRBJ1-5; TRBD1 matches at 8 bases. Germline V lookup: CDR1 SGHRS, CDR2 YFSETQ. V was pared by 2 bases and J by 2 bases, with 3 bases of the junction left unmatched. The CDR3 consists of 15 residues. The CDR3 nucleotides are TGCGCCAGCAGCTTCCCGGGACAGGGCAATCAGCCCCAGCATTTT. Amino acids: CASSFPGQGNQPQHF.

J is TRBJ2-3 and V is TRBV9, with 9 bases fitting TRBD2. The V gene end was trimmed by 1 base and the J gene end by 1 base; junction bases not matched to a gene: 7. CDR1 SGDLS and CDR2 YYNGEE come from the germline V gene. This CDR3 has 17 amino acids. The CDR3 coding sequence is TGTGCCAGCAGCGTATGGGCGGGGGGGCCTGGCACAGATACGCAGTATTTT. Residues: CASSVWAGGPGTDTQYF.

This clone is a singleton in its sample. The rearrangement uses TRBV10-3 and TRBJ1-3; TRBD1 might be the D (5 bases). The length of the CDR3 is 12 residues. In germline, CDR1 is ENHRY, CDR2 SYGVKD. With 9 bases removed from V and 0 bases from J, the gap between germline ends came to 6 bases. CDR3 in DNA: TGTGCCATGACAGACTCTGGAAACACCATATATTTT. It is translated as CAMTDSGNTIYF.

The J gene is TRBJ2-7, the V gene TRBV19; D may be TRBD2 (5 bases). This CDR3 has 14 amino acids. Trimming cost V 7 bases and J 2 bases, with 15 bases left between them. Germline values: CDR1 LNHDA, CDR2 SQIVND (reference sequence). CDR3 DNA sequence: TGTGCCAGTAAACCCCGGGAAGAGACCTACGAGCAGTACTTC. Residues: CASKPREETYEQYF.

J is TRBJ2-7 and V is TRBV30; 7 bases agree with TRBD2. With V trimmed by 1 base and J by 2 bases, 8 bases remained unmatched. Germline-derived CDR1 and CDR2 are GTSNPN and SVGIG (reference sequence). This CDR3 has 15 residues. The CDR3 DNA sequence: TGTGCCTGGAGTGGGATAGGACTAGGGGCCTACGAGCAGTACTTC. It encodes CAWSGIGLGAYEQYF. Variable domain in full (rest from reference TRBV30 and TRBJ2-7): SQTIHQWPATLVQPVGSPLSLECTVEGTSNPNLYWYRQAAGRGLQLLFYSVGIGQISSEVPQNLSASRPQDRQFILSSKKLLLSDSGFYLCAWSGIGLGAYEQYFGPGTRLTVT.

The chain carries TRBV28 and TRBJ2-3; 10 nucleotides align to TRBD2. V shed 6 bases, J shed 0 bases, and the junction held 0 bases outside the gene matches. CDR1 MDHEN and CDR2 SYDVKM come from the germline V gene. The CDR3 sequence is 14 residues long. The DNA of the CDR3 is TGTGCCAGCAGGACTAGCGGGAGCACAGATACGCAGTATTTT. Protein product: CASRTSGSTDTQYF.

V is TRBV4-3 and J is TRBJ2-1; D is unclear. V lost 0 bases and J lost 9, with 15 bases in between. Germline V gives CDR1 LGHNA, CDR2 YSLEER. This CDR3 is built from 15 residues. The chain's CDR3 is CASSQDLGPGIEQFF. The CDR3 coding sequence is TGCGCCAGCAGCCAAGACCTAGGCCCGGGTATTGAGCAGTTCTTC.